This T cell receptor (beta chain) was sequenced in a study of blood T cell repertoires in COVID-19. Across the whole study: There were acute and convalescent COVID-19 samples, and they came from the United States, Italy and Spain. PBMCs, B-cell-depleted T cells, or T cells provided the cDNA or gDNA that made up the material.

The CDR3 runs to 12 residues. V was clipped by 6 bases and J by 7 bases, with 9 bases between them. Germline V gene sequence: CDR1 MRHNA, CDR2 SNTAGT. Sequencing was performed with immunoSEQ multiplex PCR; in TCRdb, only in-frame clones are kept and a portion is missing. Here the sample spans over 95,000 clones, 85% being singletons. The origin of this receptor is a human donor in a cohort sampled during active COVID-19. The chain is built from TRBV6-4 and TRBJ2-2; no definite D call. Material for sequencing was peripheral blood. The DNA of the CDR3 is TGTGCCAGCAGCGACCTCGGCGGGGAGCTGTTTTTT. Protein product: CASSDLGGELFF.